One T cell receptor (beta chain) is described in this entry. Antigen specificity is unknown. This specimen belongs to a study of graft-versus-host responses after intestinal transplantation. Study results and limitations: High graft-versus-host to host-versus-graft clonal ratios were seen in allografts of patients with graft-donor T cell macrochimerism.

Produced via immunoSEQ multiplex PCR; TCRdb's table is partial and in-frame only. The sample shows 20,000 or so clones, approximately 85% of them seen only once. The germline CDR1 and CDR2 sequences are GTSNPN and SVGIG (reference sequence). Trimming removed 8 bases at V and 0 bases at J, with 14 bases between. The CDR3 has 13 amino acids. The chain couples TRBV30 to TRBJ2-7; no definite D call. The sample consisted of PBMCs, taken more than 450 days after intestinal transplant. The receptor comes from a human patient who received an intestinal transplant, so some T cells may come from the graft donor. CDR3 nucleotides: TGTGCCGGGGTCTCTGCTAGCTCCTACGAGCAGTACTTC. This translates into CAGVSASSYEQYF.